Listed below are T cell receptor beta chains from one sample, sequenced in a study of cytomegalovirus exposure and HLA in healthy donors. The assay was immunoSEQ multiplex PCR, and TCRdb's table has in-frame clones only and misses some. Seen here are hundreds of thousands of clones, 60% to 80% observed once, and the top ten hold 1.8%. What was sequenced was PBMCs. These TCRs come from a male donor in good health and CMV-seronegative. Each CDR3 is given with its conserved first and last residue. The D gene is left open where the match is weak. Clone size is shown for a subset of rows, as once, few, many or a class of expanded clone.

d_gene: TRBD2; v_gene: TRBV9; j_gene: TRBJ2-5; abundance: once; CDR3aa: CASSLDIAGDQETQYF; CDR3nt: TGTGCCAGCAGCTTAGACATAGCGGGAGACCAAGAGACCCAGTACTTC
d_gene: -; v_gene: TRBV15; j_gene: TRBJ2-3; abundance: -; CDR3aa: CATSRDQTDTQYF; CDR3nt: TGTGCCACCAGCAGAGACCAGACAGATACGCAGTATTTT
d_gene: TRBD1; v_gene: TRBV6-5; j_gene: TRBJ1-5; abundance: -; CDR3aa: CASSDRTNQPQHF; CDR3nt: TGTGCCAGCTCGGACAGGACAAATCAGCCCCAGCATTTT
d_gene: -; v_gene: TRBV15; j_gene: TRBJ2-2; abundance: -; CDR3aa: CATSRDNQGTGELFF; CDR3nt: TGTGCCACCAGCAGAGATAACCAGGGGACCGGGGAGCTGTTTTTT
d_gene: -; v_gene: TRBV9; j_gene: TRBJ2-2; abundance: -; CDR3aa: CASSVQQEVSGELFF; CDR3nt: TGTGCCAGCAGCGTTCAACAGGAAGTTTCCGGGGAGCTGTTTTTT
d_gene: -; v_gene: TRBV7-9; j_gene: TRBJ2-3; abundance: -; CDR3aa: CASSPGIDTQYF; CDR3nt: TGTGCCAGCAGCCCAGGGATAGATACGCAGTATTTT
d_gene: TRBD1; v_gene: TRBV11-2; j_gene: TRBJ2-7; abundance: -; CDR3aa: CASSVIPGQGGEQYF; CDR3nt: TGTGCCAGCAGCGTGATACCTGGACAGGGCGGGGAGCAGTACTTC
d_gene: -; v_gene: TRBV14; j_gene: TRBJ1-2; abundance: -; CDR3aa: CASSQAGANYGYTF; CDR3nt: TGTGCCAGCAGCCAAGCAGGGGCTAACTATGGCTACACCTTC
d_gene: TRBD2; v_gene: TRBV4-2; j_gene: TRBJ2-1; abundance: -; CDR3aa: CASSEGLAPYNEQFF; CDR3nt: TGTGCCAGCAGCGAGGGACTAGCACCCTACAATGAGCAGTTCTTC
d_gene: TRBD2; v_gene: TRBV4-3; j_gene: TRBJ2-7; abundance: few; CDR3aa: CASSRASGTYEQYF; CDR3nt: TGCGCCAGCAGCCGGGCTAGCGGAACTTACGAGCAGTACTTC
d_gene: -; v_gene: TRBV28; j_gene: TRBJ2-3; abundance: few; CDR3aa: CASVPGDYSTGGQYF; CDR3nt: TGTGCCAGCGTCCCAGGGGACTACTCAACCGGGGGGCAGTATTTT
d_gene: -; v_gene: TRBV6-5; j_gene: TRBJ2-2; abundance: -; CDR3aa: CASSYSNPGELFF; CDR3nt: TGTGCCAGCAGTTACTCCAATCCCGGGGAGCTGTTTTTT
d_gene: -; v_gene: TRBV11-2; j_gene: TRBJ2-1; abundance: once; CDR3aa: CASSLEMGGYNEQFF; CDR3nt: TGTGCCAGCAGCTTAGAGATGGGAGGATACAATGAGCAGTTCTTC
d_gene: -; v_gene: TRBV28; j_gene: TRBJ2-7; abundance: -; CDR3aa: CASSQAGGTYEQYF; CDR3nt: TGTGCCAGCAGTCAAGCAGGGGGGACCTACGAGCAGTACTTC
d_gene: -; v_gene: TRBV7-9; j_gene: TRBJ1-3; abundance: -; CDR3aa: CASSLGRLGNTIYF; CDR3nt: TGTGCCAGCAGCTTGGGGCGTTTAGGAAACACCATATATTTT
d_gene: TRBD1; v_gene: TRBV19; j_gene: TRBJ1-2; abundance: -; CDR3aa: CASSIVDRVGGYTF; CDR3nt: TGTGCCAGTAGTATAGTGGACAGGGTCGGCGGCTACACCTTC
d_gene: TRBD1; v_gene: TRBV7-6; j_gene: TRBJ2-7; abundance: -; CDR3aa: CASSLGPQGSEQYF; CDR3nt: TGTGCCAGCAGCTTAGGCCCACAGGGGTCCGAGCAGTACTTC
d_gene: TRBD2; v_gene: TRBV4-3; j_gene: TRBJ2-1; abundance: -; CDR3aa: CASSQDYRTSGQNEQFF; CDR3nt: TGCGCCAGCAGCCAAGACTACCGGACTAGCGGACAAAATGAGCAGTTCTTC
d_gene: TRBD1; v_gene: TRBV5-6; j_gene: TRBJ1-1; abundance: -; CDR3aa: CASGQAFPEEAFF; CDR3nt: TGTGCCAGTGGACAGGCCTTTCCAGAGGAAGCTTTCTTT
d_gene: -; v_gene: TRBV14; j_gene: TRBJ2-1; abundance: -; CDR3aa: CASSRQATGLLYNEQFF; CDR3nt: TGTGCCAGCAGCCGCCAGGCTACGGGACTGTTGTACAATGAGCAGTTCTTC
d_gene: TRBD1; v_gene: TRBV4-2; j_gene: TRBJ2-3; abundance: -; CDR3aa: CASRSGTEGYF; CDR3nt: TGTGCCAGCAGGTCCGGGACAGAAGGGTATTTT
d_gene: TRBD2; v_gene: TRBV7-9; j_gene: TRBJ2-5; abundance: -; CDR3aa: CASSLVAGGPGETQYF; CDR3nt: TGTGCCAGCAGCTTAGTTGCGGGAGGGCCGGGAGAGACCCAGTACTTC
d_gene: -; v_gene: TRBV9; j_gene: TRBJ2-2; abundance: -; CDR3aa: CASSVVVGANSNTGELFF; CDR3nt: TGTGCCAGCAGCGTAGTAGTAGGGGCCAACTCGAACACCGGGGAGCTGTTTTTT
d_gene: TRBD2; v_gene: TRBV9; j_gene: TRBJ2-5; abundance: -; CDR3aa: CASSVGAGGPETQYF; CDR3nt: TGTGCCAGCAGCGTAGGGGCGGGGGGCCCAGAGACCCAGTACTTC
d_gene: -; v_gene: TRBV5-1; j_gene: TRBJ1-3; abundance: -; CDR3aa: CASSFSGVSGNTIYF; CDR3nt: TGCGCCAGCAGCTTCTCAGGGGTCTCTGGAAACACCATATATTTT
d_gene: TRBD1; v_gene: TRBV27; j_gene: TRBJ2-5; abundance: -; CDR3aa: CASRHRTGPDIWTQYF; CDR3nt: TGTGCCAGCAGACATCGGACAGGACCGGATATATGGACCCAGTACTTC
d_gene: -; v_gene: TRBV28; j_gene: TRBJ1-2; abundance: -; CDR3aa: CASTLLGHPLGGYTF; CDR3nt: TGTGCCAGCACCCTTCTGGGACATCCCCTCGGGGGCTACACCTTC
d_gene: TRBD1; v_gene: TRBV7-2; j_gene: TRBJ2-7; abundance: -; CDR3aa: CASSFRQGARDEQYF; CDR3nt: TGTGCCAGCAGCTTCCGACAGGGGGCGCGTGACGAGCAGTACTTC
d_gene: TRBD1; v_gene: TRBV6-5; j_gene: TRBJ1-1; abundance: -; CDR3aa: CASRRGLDRVTEAFF; CDR3nt: TGTGCCAGCAGGAGAGGATTGGACAGGGTGACTGAAGCTTTCTTT
d_gene: -; v_gene: TRBV11-2; j_gene: TRBJ1-2; abundance: -; CDR3aa: CASSLLRTVVGYTF; CDR3nt: TGTGCCAGCAGCTTACTAAGGACAGTTGTTGGCTACACCTTC
d_gene: TRBD2; v_gene: TRBV7-9; j_gene: TRBJ2-7; abundance: -; CDR3aa: CASSYTSGGAYEQYF; CDR3nt: TGTGCCAGCAGCTATACTAGCGGGGGGGCCTACGAGCAGTACTTC
d_gene: -; v_gene: TRBV6-6; j_gene: TRBJ2-1; abundance: few; CDR3aa: CASSYSAGYYEQFF; CDR3nt: TGTGCCAGCAGTTACTCGGCGGGGTACTATGAGCAGTTCTTC
d_gene: -; v_gene: TRBV6-5; j_gene: TRBJ2-5; abundance: -; CDR3aa: CASSYTALQETQYF; CDR3nt: TGTGCCAGCAGTTACACAGCCCTCCAAGAGACCCAGTACTTC
d_gene: -; v_gene: TRBV28; j_gene: TRBJ2-5; abundance: -; CDR3aa: CASSPSTSAATQYF; CDR3nt: TGTGCCAGCAGTCCCTCGACTAGTGCAGCGACCCAGTACTTC
d_gene: -; v_gene: TRBV5-1; j_gene: TRBJ2-7; abundance: -; CDR3aa: CASSLMSGVGYEQYF; CDR3nt: TGCGCCAGCAGCTTAATGTCAGGGGTCGGCTACGAGCAGTACTTC
d_gene: -; v_gene: TRBV7-8; j_gene: TRBJ1-5; abundance: few; CDR3aa: CASSSGGNQPQHF; CDR3nt: TGTGCCAGCAGCTCAGGGGGCAATCAGCCCCAGCATTTT
d_gene: -; v_gene: TRBV18; j_gene: TRBJ2-7; abundance: -; CDR3aa: CASSPAGPPNEQYF; CDR3nt: TGTGCCAGCTCACCGGCAGGGCCCCCCAACGAGCAGTACTTC
d_gene: -; v_gene: TRBV7-2; j_gene: TRBJ1-2; abundance: once; CDR3aa: CASSGGELGYGYTF; CDR3nt: TGTGCCAGCTCGGGGGGGGAATTGGGCTATGGCTACACCTTC
d_gene: -; v_gene: TRBV5-6; j_gene: TRBJ1-2; abundance: few; CDR3aa: CASSSGSFLGYTF; CDR3nt: TGTGCCAGCAGCTCAGGGTCGTTCCTCGGCTACACCTTC
d_gene: -; v_gene: TRBV28; j_gene: TRBJ1-5; abundance: -; CDR3aa: CASRPPDSNQPQHF; CDR3nt: TGTGCCAGCAGGCCCCCAGATAGCAATCAGCCCCAGCATTTT
d_gene: -; v_gene: TRBV5-8; j_gene: TRBJ1-2; abundance: -; CDR3aa: CASSLTGPIGYGHTF; CDR3nt: TGTGCCAGCAGCTTGACAGGGCCCATAGGCTATGGCCACACCTTC